This T cell receptor beta chain is drawn from a study of cytomegalovirus exposure and HLA in healthy donors (dated by TCRdb to about 2017). Describing the broader study: In an earlier analysis of about 560 of the donors, about 260 Gb of sequence data and approximately 120 million unique TCR beta sequences from about 179 million T cells were reported. An early release covering approximately 600 HLA-typed donors comprised 250 to 350 gigabases of sequencing data and 65 million to 100 million unique TCR sequences. Of the 300 to 500 genotyped donors, more than 75% were placed in the genetic ancestry cluster associated with self-reported Caucasian donors. The study was designed to test whether signatures of past pathogen exposure could be identified by cataloging public T cell receptors. The study profiled the T cell repertoires of under 700 subjects by immunosequencing and related them to cytomegalovirus serostatus. In addition to the first cohort of hundreds of subjects, a separate validation cohort of around 110 different subjects was used. High-throughput TCR immunosequencing, statistical association of individual TCRs with disease status, and machine learning were combined to predict cytomegalovirus infection status. A later analysis re-examined previously published TCR beta repertoires from 500 to 700 donors and added high-resolution HLA genotyping to investigate patterns of TCR occurrence. In the later analysis, no new phenotypic data were used to find candidate immune exposures; instead, reliance was placed on TCR beta sequences and their occurrence across donors. In an earlier analysis of more than 550 of the donors, high-throughput TCR beta sequencing was used to judge whether each TCR beta V gene segment behaved as functional or pseudogenic. Alongside the repertoire data, information on donor age, sex, ethnicity and CMV serostatus was compiled. In a later genetic analysis, genome-wide SNP genotypes for about 55% of the 666 donors were used, and that subset was treated as a discovery cohort. All discovery cohort repertoires had been generated on a single sequencing platform. Class I and class II HLA loci were covered by the typing at four-digit resolution. The number of typed donors differed by locus: about 620-640 for A, B, C, DRB1 and DQB1; some 500 for DQA1; approximately 610 for DPA1; and about 470 for DPB1. Five DR-DQ haplotypes were treated as single units for association and clustering because of strong linkage in the cohort. Among some 400 genotyped donors of the cohort, an average of approximately 240,000 unique TCR beta nucleotide sequences was sequenced per donor, of which 15% to 20% were non-productive.

In its sample, this clone was seen a few times. Its antigen specificity is not known. Per-base qualities were not stored, and no clone one base away is much larger. V loses 8 bases of germline sequence and J loses 12 bases, and the interval between the two ends is 14 bases. Spanning cysteine to phenylalanine, the CDR3 consists of 11 amino acids. Only the CDR3 portion is preserved as DNA: 33 bases, with reading frame beginning at the first base. The germline V gene encodes CDR1 MNHEY and CDR2 SVGAGI. The cohort consisted of hundreds of healthy bone marrow donors. At the time of sampling, every cohort member was nominally healthy, though immune exposures that went unrecorded were likely present. The donor was CMV seronegative and belonged to the group of 350 or so seronegative cohort members. Every donor gave a peripheral blood sample, and the peripheral blood mononuclear cells from that sample were used for TCR beta sequencing. The Qiagen DNeasy Blood Extraction Kit was used to extract genomic DNA from the blood cell samples.

Beyond this particular receptor, the publication reports: According to a later analysis, parvovirus B19, influenza, CMV and Epstein-Barr virus appeared linked to several top co-occurrence clusters. Because HLA typing was unavailable for some donors at each locus, only the typed subset was used in association tests. Most TCR sequences were observed very rarely across donors, whereas some public TCRs were present in many individuals. Assigning TCR associations to individual alleles was difficult when HLA alleles, especially DR and DQ, strongly co-occurred. Broadly in line with IMGT annotations, most TCR beta V segments showed up in productive rearrangements about 87% or about 30% of the time in an earlier analysis of 587 of the donors. The classifier was reported to diagnose cytomegalovirus status with high specificity and sensitivity in both the original cohort and the validation cohort. Some IMGT-functional V segments, including TRBV6-2 and TRBV6-3, could not be told apart with the 87-base-pair reads, so those segments were excluded. The earlier analysis of almost 600 of the donors excluded fewer than 20 rarely observed V segments, including chromosome 9 orphons, because counts were too low. Linkage disequilibrium might explain the correlated functional status among segregating V segments, but an unknown experimental factor could not be excluded. A further reported finding was that TCR beta sequences accurately predicted the HLA-A and HLA-B alleles for most subjects in the first cohort. Most CMV-associated TCR beta chains appeared to be HLA-restricted in a later analysis, and the HLA associations seemed to be driven largely by CMV exposure. A later analysis found that TCR association rates varied across HLA loci, with DRB1 alleles showing the most associated TCRs and HLA-C alleles the fewest. Specific HLA alleles were associated with roughly 16,000 TCR beta sequences at a false discovery rate of 0.05 in a later analysis. The cohort was sequenced for TCR beta chains only, and without alpha or paired-chain data the features that could be detected were limited. V-gene and J-gene trimming of TCR beta chains was associated with a missense DCLRE1C variant in a later genetic analysis, and the association was replicated in an independent cohort. CMV serostatus was the only immune exposure information available for the cohort. A later analysis found that HLA-associated TCR beta chains were more clonally expanded and had lower generation probabilities than equally common non-associated chains. A few of the identified cytomegalovirus-associated TCR beta chains were confirmed in vitro to be specific for cytomegalovirus antigens. The study listed 150 to 200 TCR beta chains as associated with cytomegalovirus. Compared with the 666-donor mean, donors in an Asian-associated ancestry cluster had fewer N-insertions in productive TCRs, according to a later genetic analysis. The authors suggested that the approach could potentially be extended to other disease states and immunological phenotypes. A cluster of highly shared sequence variants was judged likely to be a technical artifact of the sequencing pipeline. Roughly uniform sequencing depth across donors was assumed in presence/absence analyses, although this assumption may not hold.

The method behind the library was the immunoSEQ multiplex PCR assay. The multiplex PCR relied on a mix of 60 forward primers for TCR Vbeta segments and 13 reverse primers for TCR Jbeta segments. Amplification of the CDR3 region of rearranged TCR beta genes was performed with a multiplex PCR assay on genomic DNA. Amplified TCR beta libraries were sequenced as 87-base-pair reads on the Illumina HiSeq System. In the source study's methods: Across the 666 repertoires, a later analysis counted roughly 84 million unique TCR beta chains, roughly 11 million of which were shared by at least two donors. Raw reads were error-corrected and collapsed into unique sequences by a nearest-neighbor algorithm in which closely related sequences were merged to remove PCR and sequencing errors. V, D and J gene segments were assigned by aligning CDR3 sequences to IMGT reference sequences. For a sequence to be retained, at least a six-nucleotide match to both a V gene segment and a J gene segment was required. A rearrangement was called productive if the CDR3 had no stop codons and remained in frame with V and J, and every other rearrangement was called non-productive. CDR3 was defined by IMGT convention, running from the second conserved V-encoded cysteine to the conserved J-encoded phenylalanine. The earlier analysis of about 620 of the donors excluded sequences that lacked an unambiguous match to a single V gene segment. In an earlier analysis of approximately 590 of the donors, V segments were called functional above 56.7% productive rearrangements and were called segregating when the between-donor standard deviation exceeded 5%. A statistical classification framework was built for diagnosing cytomegalovirus status from the catalog of TCR beta chain sequences. V and J gene assignment, in a later analysis, came from comparing TCR nucleotide sequences with IMGT/GENE-DB human TR gene sequences. In a later analysis, CDR3 sequences and most-parsimonious VDJ recombination scenarios were assigned using the TCRdist pipeline. In a later analysis, each TCR beta chain was defined by its CDR3 amino acid sequence together with its V-gene family, and reads without a unique V-gene family were excluded. In a later analysis, 500 to 700 highly shared, low-generation-probability nucleotide sequences were removed to address suspected cross-contamination and a sequencing artifact. In a later analysis, a clonal expansion index was calculated for each public chain from normalized within-repertoire ranks of inferred template counts. Generation probabilities in a later analysis came from a VDJ recombination model fitted to out-of-frame rearrangements, and those results were checked against IGoR. In a later analysis, TCR-TCR, TCR-HLA and TCR-CMV co-occurrence was scored with hypergeometric tests, and a repertoire-size bias correction was applied to TCR pairs. A later analysis estimated false discovery rates by permuting HLA or CMV assignments 20 times. In a later analysis, co-occurring TCRs were grouped with DBSCAN, and TCRdist sequence similarity was added when clustering was performed within HLA-allele-positive subsets. Co-occurrence clustering excluded repertoires with fewer than 30,000 or more than 120,000 public chains, plus five with anomalous nucleotide sharing. TCRdb provides this immuneACCESS table in a form limited to in-frame rearrangements. Some clones are lacking; in checked studies, under half of them reflect an unresolved V gene, and why the rest are absent is not known. Clone size and V and J calls were adopted from that table, with D and trimming inferred from the DNA. Recorded for this sample are 160,000 or so clones; more than 80% of them occurred a single time. In total, the top ten clones hold approximately 13% of the sample.

Sequencing was carried out using PBMCs. The chain employs TRBV6-5 and TRBJ2-1; a tentative D match to TRBD1 spans 5 bases. This receptor was identified in a woman aged 45-65 years in good health and CMV-seronegative. In nucleotides, the sequence is TGTGCCAGCCGTTCGGGTAGGGGGCAGTTCTTC. Its coded protein is CASRSGRGQFF.